This T cell receptor beta chain originates from a study of blood T cell repertoires in COVID-19. Germline values: CDR1 MDHEN, CDR2 SYDVKM. CDR3 size: 15 residues. Germline trimming cut 2 bases from V and 4 bases from J; bases unmatched to any gene: 4. This clone is medium-sized. Method: immunoSEQ multiplex PCR; TCRdb's copy keeps in-frame clones and lacks some. The repertoire consists of about 26,000 clones, with around 93% occurring once and the leading ten covering roughly 2.8%. V is TRBV28 and J is TRBJ2-1; 8 bases fit TRBD2. The sample taken for sequencing was peripheral blood. This receptor was identified in a human donor in a cohort sampled during active COVID-19. The CDR3 region is CASSLPPSGYNEQFF. In DNA, the CDR3 is TGTGCCAGCAGTTTACCGCCTAGCGGGTACAATGAGCAGTTCTTC.